The subject of this entry is one T cell receptor beta chain. This specimen belongs to a study of PD-L1 blockade in urothelial cancer. Study overall: Patients started atezolizumab in the mid-2010s, 1,200 mg intravenously every 3 weeks.

The junction had 10 bases not matched to a gene; V was cut back by 7 bases and J by 6 bases. The germline gives CDR1 SGHRS, CDR2 YFSETQ. The CDR3 extends over 15 amino acids. The assay was immunoSEQ multiplex PCR, and TCRdb's table has in-frame clones only and misses some. This table holds some 77,000 clones, roughly 90% found once. V and J are TRBV5-1 and TRBJ1-6; 7 bases are a match to TRBD1. This clonotype was sampled from a woman between 70 and 85 years old with urothelial cancer. Specimen: PBMCs, collected around atezolizumab (anti-PD-L1) treatment. For the CDR3, the DNA is TGCGCCAGCGGGACCGGGACAGAAGCTAATTCACCCCTCCACTTT. Its translation is CASGTGTEANSPLHF.